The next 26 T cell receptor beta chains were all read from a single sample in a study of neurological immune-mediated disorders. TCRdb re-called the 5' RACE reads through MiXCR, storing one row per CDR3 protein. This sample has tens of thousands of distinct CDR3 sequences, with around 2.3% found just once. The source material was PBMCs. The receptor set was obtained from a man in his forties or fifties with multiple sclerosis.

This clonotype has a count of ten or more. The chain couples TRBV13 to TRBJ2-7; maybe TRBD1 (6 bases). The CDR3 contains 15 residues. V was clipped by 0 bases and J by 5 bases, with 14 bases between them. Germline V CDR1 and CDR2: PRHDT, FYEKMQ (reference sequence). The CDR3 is CASSLGRGRLNEQYF. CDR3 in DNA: TGTGCCAGCAGCTTAGGCAGGGGCCGCCTGAACGAGCAGTACTTC.

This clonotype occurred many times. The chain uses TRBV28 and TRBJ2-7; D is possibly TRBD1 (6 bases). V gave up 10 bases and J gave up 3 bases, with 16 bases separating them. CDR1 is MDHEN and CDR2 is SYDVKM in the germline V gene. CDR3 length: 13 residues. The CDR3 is CATQRTGNYEQYF. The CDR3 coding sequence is TGTGCCACCCAGCGAACAGGGAACTACGAGCAGTACTTC.

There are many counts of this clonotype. Here the CDR3 DNA reads TGCAGTGCTAGGAGGGCAGAACAGGTCTATGGCTACACCTTC. It translates to CSARRAEQVYGYTF. The genes are TRBV20-1 and TRBJ1-2; D might be TRBD1 (5 bases). Germline V gives CDR1 DFQATT, CDR2 SNEGSKA (reference sequence). CDR3 size: 14 residues. The V end lost 3 bases, the J end lost 4 bases, and 15 bases lay between the germline ends.

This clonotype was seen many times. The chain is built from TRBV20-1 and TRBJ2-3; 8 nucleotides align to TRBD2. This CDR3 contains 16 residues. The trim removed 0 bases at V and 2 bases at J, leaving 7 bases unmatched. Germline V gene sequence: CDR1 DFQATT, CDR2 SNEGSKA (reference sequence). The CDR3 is CSARDHGRGDTDTQYF. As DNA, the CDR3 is TGCAGTGCTAGAGACCACGGGCGGGGGGACACAGATACGCAGTATTTT.

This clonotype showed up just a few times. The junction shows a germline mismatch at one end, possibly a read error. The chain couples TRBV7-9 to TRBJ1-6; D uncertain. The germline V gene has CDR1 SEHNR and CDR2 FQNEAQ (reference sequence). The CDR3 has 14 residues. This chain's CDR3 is CASSLGNYNSTLNF. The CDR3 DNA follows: TGTGCCAGCAGCTTAGGGAACTATAATTCAACCCTCAACTTT. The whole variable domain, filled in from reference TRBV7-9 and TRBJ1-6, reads DTGVSQNPRHKITKRGQNVTFRCDPISEHNRLYWYRQTLGQGPEFLTYFQNEAQLEKSRLLSDRFSAERPKGSFSTLEIQRTEQGDSAMYLCASSLGNYNSTLNFGNGTRLTVT.

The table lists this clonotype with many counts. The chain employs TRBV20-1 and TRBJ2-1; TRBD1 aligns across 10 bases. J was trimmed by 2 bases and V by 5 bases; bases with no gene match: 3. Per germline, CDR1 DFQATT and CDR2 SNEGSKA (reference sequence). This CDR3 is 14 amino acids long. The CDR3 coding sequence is TGCAGTGCTTGGACAGGGGGTACCTACAATGAGCAGTTCTTC. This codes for CSAWTGGTYNEQFF.

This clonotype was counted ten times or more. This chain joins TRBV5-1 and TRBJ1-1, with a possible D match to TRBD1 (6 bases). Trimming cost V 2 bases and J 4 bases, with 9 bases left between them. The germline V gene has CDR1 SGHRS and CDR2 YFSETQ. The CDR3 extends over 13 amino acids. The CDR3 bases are TGCGCCAGCAGCTTTCGGGGGCCCACTGAAGCTTTCTTT. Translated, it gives CASSFRGPTEAFF.

CDR3 DNA: TGTGCCAGCAGCTTAGATTATACAGGTCGCACTGAAGCTTTCTTT. Translation: CASSLDYTGRTEAFF. The chain employs TRBV7-2 and TRBJ1-1, with a tentative D call TRBD1 (5 bases). The V gene lost 1 base and the J gene lost 4 bases, with 13 bases spanning the gap. Germline-derived CDR1 and CDR2 are SGHTA and FQGNSA. This CDR3 region has 15 residues.

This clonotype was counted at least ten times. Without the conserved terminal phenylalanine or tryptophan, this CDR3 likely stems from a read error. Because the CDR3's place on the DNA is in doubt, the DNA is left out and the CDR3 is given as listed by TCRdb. The CDR3 protein is CASSKPGGGGPLG. V gene TRBV21-1 combines with J gene TRBJ2-7; TRBD1 was called by the table and not checked on the DNA. TRBV21-1 is an annotated pseudogene. With termini counted, the CDR3 has 13 amino acids.

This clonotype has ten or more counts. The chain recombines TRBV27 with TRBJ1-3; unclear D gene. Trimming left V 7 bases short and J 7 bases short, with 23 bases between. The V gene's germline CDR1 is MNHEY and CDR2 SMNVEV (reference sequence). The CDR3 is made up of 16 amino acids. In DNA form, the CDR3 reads TGTGCCAGCACTCAGCCCCAGGTTCCCTCAGCGAACACCATATATTTT. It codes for CASTQPQVPSANTIYF.

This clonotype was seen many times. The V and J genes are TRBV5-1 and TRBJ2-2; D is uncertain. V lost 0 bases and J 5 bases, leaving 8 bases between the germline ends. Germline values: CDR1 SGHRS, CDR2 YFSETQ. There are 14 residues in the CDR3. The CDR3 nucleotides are TGCGCCAGCAGCTTGGATTCAGGAACCGGGGAGCTGTTTTTT. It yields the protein CASSLDSGTGELFF.

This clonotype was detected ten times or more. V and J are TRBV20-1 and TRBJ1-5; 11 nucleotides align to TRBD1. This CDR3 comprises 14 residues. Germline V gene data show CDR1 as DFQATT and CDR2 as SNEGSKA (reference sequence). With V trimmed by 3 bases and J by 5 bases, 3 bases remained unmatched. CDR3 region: CSASGQGAYQPQHF. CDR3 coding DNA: TGCAGTGCTAGCGGACAGGGGGCTTATCAGCCCCAGCATTTT.

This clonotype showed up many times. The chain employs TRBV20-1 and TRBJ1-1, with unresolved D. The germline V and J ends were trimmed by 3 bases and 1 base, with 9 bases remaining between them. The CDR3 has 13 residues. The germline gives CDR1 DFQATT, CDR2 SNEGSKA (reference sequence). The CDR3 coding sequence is TGCAGTGCTAGGCGTCGGGGGAACACTGAAGCTTTCTTT. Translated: CSARRRGNTEAFF.

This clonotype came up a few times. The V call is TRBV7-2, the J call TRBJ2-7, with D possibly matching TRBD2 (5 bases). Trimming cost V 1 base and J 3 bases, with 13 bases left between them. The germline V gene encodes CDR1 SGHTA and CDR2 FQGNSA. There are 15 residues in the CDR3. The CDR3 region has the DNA TGTGCCAGCAGCTTAGATCCTAGCCTACTCTACGAGCAGTACTTC. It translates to CASSLDPSLLYEQYF.

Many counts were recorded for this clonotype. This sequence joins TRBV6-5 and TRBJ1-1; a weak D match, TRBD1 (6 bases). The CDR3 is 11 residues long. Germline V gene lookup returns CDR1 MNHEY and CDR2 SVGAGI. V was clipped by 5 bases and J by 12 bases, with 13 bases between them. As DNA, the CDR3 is TGTGCCAGCAGTGATGCAGGGGCGACTTTCTTT. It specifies CASSDAGATFF.

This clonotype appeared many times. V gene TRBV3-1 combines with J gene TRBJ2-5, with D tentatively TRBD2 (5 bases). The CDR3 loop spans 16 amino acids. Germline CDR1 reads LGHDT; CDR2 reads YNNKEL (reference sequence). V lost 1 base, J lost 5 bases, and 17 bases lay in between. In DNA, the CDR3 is TGTGCCAGCAGCCAAGGGAACAGCGGTCGTAAGGAGACCCAGTACTTC. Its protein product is CASSQGNSGRKETQYF.

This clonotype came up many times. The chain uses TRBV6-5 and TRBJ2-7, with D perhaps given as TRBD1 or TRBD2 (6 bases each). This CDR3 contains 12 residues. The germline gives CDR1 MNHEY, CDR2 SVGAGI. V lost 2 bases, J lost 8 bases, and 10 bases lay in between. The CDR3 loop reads CASSYAGHKQYF. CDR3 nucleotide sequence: TGTGCCAGCAGTTACGCGGGACACAAGCAGTACTTC.

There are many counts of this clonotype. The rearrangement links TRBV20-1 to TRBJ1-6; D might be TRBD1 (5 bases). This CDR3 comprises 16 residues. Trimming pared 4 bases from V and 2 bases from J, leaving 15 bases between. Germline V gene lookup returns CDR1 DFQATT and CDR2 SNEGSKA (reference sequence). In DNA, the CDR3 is TGCAGTGCTACTACCCCCGACAGAACCTATAATTCACCCCTCCACTTT. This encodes CSATTPDRTYNSPLHF.

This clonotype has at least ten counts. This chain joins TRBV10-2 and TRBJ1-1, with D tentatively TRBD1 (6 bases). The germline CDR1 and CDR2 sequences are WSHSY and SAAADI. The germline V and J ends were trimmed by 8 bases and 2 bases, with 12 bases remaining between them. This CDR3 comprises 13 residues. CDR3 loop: CASSGHRNTEAFF. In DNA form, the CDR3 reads TGCGCCAGCTCGGGACATCGCAACACTGAAGCTTTCTTT.

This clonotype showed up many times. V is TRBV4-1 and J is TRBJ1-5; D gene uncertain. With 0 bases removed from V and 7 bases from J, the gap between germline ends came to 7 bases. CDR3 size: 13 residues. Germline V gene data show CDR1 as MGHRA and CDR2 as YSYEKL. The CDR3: CASSQEGIQPQHF. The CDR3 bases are TGCGCCAGCAGCCAAGAAGGGATACAGCCCCAGCATTTT.

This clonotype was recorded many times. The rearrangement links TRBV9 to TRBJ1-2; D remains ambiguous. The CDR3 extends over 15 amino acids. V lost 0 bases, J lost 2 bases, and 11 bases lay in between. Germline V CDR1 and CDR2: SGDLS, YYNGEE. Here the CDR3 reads CASSVAGTANYGYTF. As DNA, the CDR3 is TGTGCCAGCAGCGTAGCCGGCACAGCCAACTATGGCTACACCTTC.

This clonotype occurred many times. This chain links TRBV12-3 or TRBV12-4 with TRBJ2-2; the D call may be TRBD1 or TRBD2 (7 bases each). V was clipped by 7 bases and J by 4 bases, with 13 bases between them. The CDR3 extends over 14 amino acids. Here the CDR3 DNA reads TGTGCCAGCACTCAGGGGGGGATCACCGGGGAGCTGTTTTTT. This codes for CASTQGGITGELFF.

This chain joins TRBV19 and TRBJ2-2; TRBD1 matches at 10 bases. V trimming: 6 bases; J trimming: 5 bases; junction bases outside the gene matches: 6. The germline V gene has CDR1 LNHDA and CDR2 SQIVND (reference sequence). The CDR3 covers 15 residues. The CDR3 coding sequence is TGTGCCAGTAGAGGGACAGGGGTGTGGACCGGGGAGCTGTTTTTT. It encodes CASRGTGVWTGELFF.

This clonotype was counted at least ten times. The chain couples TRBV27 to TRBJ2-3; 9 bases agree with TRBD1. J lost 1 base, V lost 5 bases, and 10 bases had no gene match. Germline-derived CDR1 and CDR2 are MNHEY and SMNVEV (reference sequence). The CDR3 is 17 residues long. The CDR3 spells CASSPRRDRVGTDTQYF. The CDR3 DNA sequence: TGTGCCAGCAGTCCACGCCGGGACAGGGTTGGCACAGATACGCAGTATTTT.

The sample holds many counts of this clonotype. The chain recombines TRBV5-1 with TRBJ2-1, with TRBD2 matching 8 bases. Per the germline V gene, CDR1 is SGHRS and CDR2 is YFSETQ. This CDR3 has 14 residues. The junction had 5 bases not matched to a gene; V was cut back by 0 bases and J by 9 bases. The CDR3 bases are TGCGCCAGCAGCTTGGGGGACGGGAGGGGTGAGCAGTTCTTC. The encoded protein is CASSLGDGRGEQFF.

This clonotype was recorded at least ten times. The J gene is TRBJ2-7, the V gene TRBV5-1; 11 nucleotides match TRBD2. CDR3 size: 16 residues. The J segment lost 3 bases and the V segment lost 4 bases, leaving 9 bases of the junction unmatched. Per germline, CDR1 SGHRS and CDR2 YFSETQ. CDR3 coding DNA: TGCGCCAGCAGCCCCCCGGCTAGCGGGGGGAACTACGAGCAGTACTTC. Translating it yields CASSPPASGGNYEQYF.